This TCR beta chain derives from a study of blood T cell repertoires in COVID-19. On the study more broadly: The cDNA or gDNA used as material had been derived from T cells, B-cell-depleted T cells, or PBMCs.

V was clipped by 1 base and J by 3 bases, with 10 bases between them. There are 14 residues in the CDR3. Germline V gene data show CDR1 as SGHDN and CDR2 as FVKESK. Profiled with immunoSEQ multiplex PCR; TCRdb holds only in-frame clones, not every one. Of around 300,000 clones listed, around nine tenths are singletons. This receptor was obtained from a woman aged 50 to 65 with active or convalescent COVID-19. The sample comprised peripheral blood. The chain recombines TRBV14 with TRBJ2-7; possibly TRBD1 for D (6 bases). CDR3 bases: TGTGCCAGCAGCCAAGGTATAGGGGGCTACGAGCAGTACTTC. It translates to CASSQGIGGYEQYF.